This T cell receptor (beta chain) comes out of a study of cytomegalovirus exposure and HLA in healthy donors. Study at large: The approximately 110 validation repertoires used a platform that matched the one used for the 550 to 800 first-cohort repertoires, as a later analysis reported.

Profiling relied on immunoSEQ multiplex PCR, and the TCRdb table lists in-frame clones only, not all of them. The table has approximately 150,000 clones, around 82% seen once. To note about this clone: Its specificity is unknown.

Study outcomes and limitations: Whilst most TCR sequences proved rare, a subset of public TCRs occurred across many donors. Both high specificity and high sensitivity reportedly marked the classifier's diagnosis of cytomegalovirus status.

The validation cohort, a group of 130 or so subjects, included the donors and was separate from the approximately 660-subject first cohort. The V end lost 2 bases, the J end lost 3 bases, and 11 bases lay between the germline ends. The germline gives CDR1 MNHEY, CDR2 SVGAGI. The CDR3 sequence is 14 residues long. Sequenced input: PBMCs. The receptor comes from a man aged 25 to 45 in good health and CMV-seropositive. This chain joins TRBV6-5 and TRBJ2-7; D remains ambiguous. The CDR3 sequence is CASSYGVGFYEQYF. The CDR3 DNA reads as TGTGCCAGCAGTTACGGCGTCGGGTTCTACGAGCAGTACTTC.